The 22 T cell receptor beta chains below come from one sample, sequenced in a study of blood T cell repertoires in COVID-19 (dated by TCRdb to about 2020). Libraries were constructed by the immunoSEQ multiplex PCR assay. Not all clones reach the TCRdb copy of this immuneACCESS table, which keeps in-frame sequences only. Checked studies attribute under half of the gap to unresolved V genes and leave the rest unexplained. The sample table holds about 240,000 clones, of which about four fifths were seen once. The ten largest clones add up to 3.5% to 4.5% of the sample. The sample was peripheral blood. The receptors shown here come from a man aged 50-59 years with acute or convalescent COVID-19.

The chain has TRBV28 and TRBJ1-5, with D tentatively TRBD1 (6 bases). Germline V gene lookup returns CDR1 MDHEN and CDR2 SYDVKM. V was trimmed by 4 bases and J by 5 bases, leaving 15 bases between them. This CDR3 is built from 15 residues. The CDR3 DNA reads TGTGCCAGCAGTTCGGGGGGCGGAAGCTATCAGCCCCAGCATTTT. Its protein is CASSSGGGSYQPQHF.

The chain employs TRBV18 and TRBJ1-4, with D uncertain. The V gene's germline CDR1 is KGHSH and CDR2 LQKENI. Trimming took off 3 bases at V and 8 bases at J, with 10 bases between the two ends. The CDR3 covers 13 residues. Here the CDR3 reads CASSPPHREKLFF. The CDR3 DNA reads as TGTGCCAGCTCACCTCCACACCGAGAAAAACTGTTTTTT.

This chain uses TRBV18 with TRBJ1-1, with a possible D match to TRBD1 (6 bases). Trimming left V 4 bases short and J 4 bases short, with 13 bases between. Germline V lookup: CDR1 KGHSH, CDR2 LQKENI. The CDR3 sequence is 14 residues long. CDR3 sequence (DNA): TGTGCCAGCTCACTCTACAGGGAGGGCACTGAAGCTTTCTTT. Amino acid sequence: CASSLYREGTEAFF.

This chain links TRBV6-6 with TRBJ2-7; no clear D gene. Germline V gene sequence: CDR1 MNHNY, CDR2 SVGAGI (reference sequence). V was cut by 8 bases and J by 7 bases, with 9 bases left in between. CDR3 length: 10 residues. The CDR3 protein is CASGVEEQYF. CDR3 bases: TGTGCCAGCGGTGTGGAGGAGCAGTACTTC.

DNA of the CDR3: TGTGCCAGCTCACCACCCGCCGTCCGGAGCTATGGCTACACCTTC. It encodes CASSPPAVRSYGYTF. The genes are TRBV18 and TRBJ1-2; D is unclear. The V gene's germline CDR1 is KGHSH and CDR2 LQKENI. The CDR3 has 15 residues. V was clipped by 0 bases and J by 4 bases, with 12 bases between them.

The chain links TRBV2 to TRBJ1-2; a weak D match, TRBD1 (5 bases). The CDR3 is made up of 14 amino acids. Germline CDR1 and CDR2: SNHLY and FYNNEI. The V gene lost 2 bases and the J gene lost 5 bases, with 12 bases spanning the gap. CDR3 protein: CASSERSDNYGYTF. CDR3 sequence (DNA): TGTGCCAGCAGTGAAAGGTCGGACAATTATGGCTACACCTTC.

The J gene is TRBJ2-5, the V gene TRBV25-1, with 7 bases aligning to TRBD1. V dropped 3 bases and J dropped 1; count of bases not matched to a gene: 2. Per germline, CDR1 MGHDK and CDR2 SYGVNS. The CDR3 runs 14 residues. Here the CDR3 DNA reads TGTGCCAGCAGTGAGGGACAGCCCCAAGAGACCCAGTACTTC. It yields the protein CASSEGQPQETQYF.

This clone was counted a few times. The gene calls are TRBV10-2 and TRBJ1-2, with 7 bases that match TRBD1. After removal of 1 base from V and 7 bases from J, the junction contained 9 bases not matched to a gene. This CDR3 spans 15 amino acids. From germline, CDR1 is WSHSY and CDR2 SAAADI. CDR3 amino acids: CASSEWATGVPGYTF. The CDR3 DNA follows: TGCGCCAGCAGTGAGTGGGCCACAGGGGTTCCTGGCTACACCTTC.

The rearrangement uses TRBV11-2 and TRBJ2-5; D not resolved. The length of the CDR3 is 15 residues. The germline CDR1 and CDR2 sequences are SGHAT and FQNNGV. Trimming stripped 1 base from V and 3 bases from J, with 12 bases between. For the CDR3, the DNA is TGTGCCAGCAGCTTAGGTTTCGCGTCGGAAGAGACCCAGTACTTC. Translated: CASSLGFASEETQYF.

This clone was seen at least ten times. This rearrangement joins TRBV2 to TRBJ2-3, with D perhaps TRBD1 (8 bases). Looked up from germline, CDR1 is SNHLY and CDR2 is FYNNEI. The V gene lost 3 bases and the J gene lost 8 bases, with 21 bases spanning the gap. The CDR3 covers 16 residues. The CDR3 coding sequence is TGTGCCAGCAGTGATACTAGGACAGGGAGGGGGTTTACGCAGTATTTT. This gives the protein CASSDTRTGRGFTQYF.

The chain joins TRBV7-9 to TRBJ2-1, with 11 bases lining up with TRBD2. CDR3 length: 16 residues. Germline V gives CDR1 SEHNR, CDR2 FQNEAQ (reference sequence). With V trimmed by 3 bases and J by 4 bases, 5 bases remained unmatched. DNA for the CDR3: TGTGCCAGCAGCTTGTATCTAGCGGGAGGTTACAATGAGCAGTTCTTC. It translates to CASSLYLAGGYNEQFF.

CDR3 amino acids: CATSDSAPGQLSYSNQPQHF. The CDR3 region has the DNA TGTGCCACCAGTGATTCCGCTCCGGGACAGCTCAGTTATAGCAATCAGCCCCAGCATTTT. The rearrangement uses TRBV24-1 and TRBJ1-5; 7 bases align to TRBD1. The V gene end was trimmed by 2 bases and the J gene end by 0 bases; junction bases not matched to a gene: 15. Germline V gene data show CDR1 as KGHDR and CDR2 as SFDVKD. CDR3 length: 20 amino acids.

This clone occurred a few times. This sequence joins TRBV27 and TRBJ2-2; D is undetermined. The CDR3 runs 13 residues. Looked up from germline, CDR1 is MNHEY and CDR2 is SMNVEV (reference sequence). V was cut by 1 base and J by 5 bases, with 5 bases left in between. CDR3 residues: CASSLFQTGELFF. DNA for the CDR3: TGTGCCAGCAGTTTATTTCAGACCGGGGAGCTGTTTTTT.

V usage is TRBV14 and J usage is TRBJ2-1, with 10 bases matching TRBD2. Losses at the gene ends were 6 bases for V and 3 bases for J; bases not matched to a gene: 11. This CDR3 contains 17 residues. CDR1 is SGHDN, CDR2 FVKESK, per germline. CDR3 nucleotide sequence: TGTGCCAGCAGAAAAACTTTAGCGGGAGGAAGCTACAATGAGCAGTTCTTC. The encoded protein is CASRKTLAGGSYNEQFF.

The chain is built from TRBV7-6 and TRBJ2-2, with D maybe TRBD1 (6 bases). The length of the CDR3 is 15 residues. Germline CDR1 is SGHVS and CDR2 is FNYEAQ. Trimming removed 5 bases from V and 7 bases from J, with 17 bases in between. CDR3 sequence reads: CASSLFTTGNGELFF. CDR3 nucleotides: TGTGCCAGCAGCCTATTTACCACAGGGAACGGGGAGCTGTTTTTT.

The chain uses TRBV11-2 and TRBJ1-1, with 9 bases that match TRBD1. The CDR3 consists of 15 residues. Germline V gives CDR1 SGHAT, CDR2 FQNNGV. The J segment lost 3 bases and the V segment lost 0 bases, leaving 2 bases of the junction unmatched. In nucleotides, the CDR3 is TGTGCCAGCAGCTTAGATACAGGGGGCTACACTGAAGCTTTCTTT. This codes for CASSLDTGGYTEAFF.

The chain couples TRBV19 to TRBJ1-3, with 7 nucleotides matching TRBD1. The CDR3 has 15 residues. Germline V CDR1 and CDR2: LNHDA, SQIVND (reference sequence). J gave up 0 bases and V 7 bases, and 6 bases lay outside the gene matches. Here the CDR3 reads CASNRRGSSGNTIYF. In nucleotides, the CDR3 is TGTGCCAGTAACCGCAGGGGGTCCTCTGGAAACACCATATATTTT.

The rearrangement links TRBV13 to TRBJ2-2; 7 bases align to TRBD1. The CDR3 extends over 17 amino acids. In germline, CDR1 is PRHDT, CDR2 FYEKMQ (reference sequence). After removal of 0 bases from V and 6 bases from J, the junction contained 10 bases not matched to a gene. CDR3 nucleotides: TGTGCCAGCAGCTTAGGTCCCGACAGGGTTGTGGCCGGGGAGCTGTTTTTT. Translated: CASSLGPDRVVAGELFF. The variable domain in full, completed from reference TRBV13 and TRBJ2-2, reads AAGVIQSPRHLIKEKRETATLKCYPIPRHDTVYWYQQGPGQDPQFLISFYEKMQSDKGSIPDRFSAQQFSDYHSELNMSSLELGDSALYFCASSLGPDRVVAGELFFGEGSRLTVL.

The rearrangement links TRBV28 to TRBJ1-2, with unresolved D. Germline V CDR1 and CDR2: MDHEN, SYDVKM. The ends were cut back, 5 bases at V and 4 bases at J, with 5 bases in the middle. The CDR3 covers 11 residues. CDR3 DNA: TGTGCCAGCAGTGACTTCTATGGCTACACCTTC. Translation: CASSDFYGYTF.

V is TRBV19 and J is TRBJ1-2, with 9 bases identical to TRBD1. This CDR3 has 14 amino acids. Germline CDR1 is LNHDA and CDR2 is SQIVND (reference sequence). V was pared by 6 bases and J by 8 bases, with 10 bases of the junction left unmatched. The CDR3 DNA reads TGTGCCAGTAGCCCCGGGGACAGGGTCCGCGGCTACACCTTC. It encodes CASSPGDRVRGYTF.

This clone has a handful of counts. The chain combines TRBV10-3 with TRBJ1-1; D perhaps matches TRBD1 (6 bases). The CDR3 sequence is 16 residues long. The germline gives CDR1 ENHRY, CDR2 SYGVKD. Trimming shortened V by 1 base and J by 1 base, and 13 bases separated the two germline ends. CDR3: CAISEFRRDTNTEAFF. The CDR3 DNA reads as TGTGCCATCAGTGAGTTTCGCCGGGACACGAACACTGAAGCTTTCTTT.

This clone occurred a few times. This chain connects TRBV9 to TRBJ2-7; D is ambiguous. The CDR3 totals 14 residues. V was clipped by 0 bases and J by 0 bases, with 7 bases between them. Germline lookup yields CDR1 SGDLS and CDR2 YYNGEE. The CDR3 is CASSVAENSYEQYF. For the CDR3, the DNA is TGTGCCAGCAGCGTAGCTGAGAACTCCTACGAGCAGTACTTC.